This paragraph reports one TCR beta chain. Its target is not known. CDR1 and CDR2 from the germline V gene are SGHRS and YFSETQ. This CDR3 is built from 15 residues. The V and J ends lost 1 base and 4 bases, in that order; junction bases with no gene match: 8. The data were taken from a study of OX40 agonist ivuxolimab in advanced cancers. General study points: Among the least clonally expanded were partial responders at 0.1-3.0 mg/kg. Average numbers of expanded clones were greater in CD8+ T cells than in CD4+.

TCRdb keeps only in-frame clones here, not all; method: immunoSEQ multiplex PCR. This table holds some 50,000 clones, approximately 91% found once. If patients had autoimmune disease history or systemic immunosuppression, they were excluded. This specimen was CD4+ or CD8+ T cells sorted from blood, taken in a trial of the OX40 agonist ivuxolimab. The receptor was isolated from an adult with an advanced solid tumor such as melanoma, head and neck, liver or kidney cancer. This chain connects TRBV5-1 to TRBJ2-7; 7 bases agree with TRBD1. The CDR3 DNA reads as TGCGCCAGCAGCTTGAATACAGGGGAAGGGTACGAGCAGTACTTC. It is translated as CASSLNTGEGYEQYF.